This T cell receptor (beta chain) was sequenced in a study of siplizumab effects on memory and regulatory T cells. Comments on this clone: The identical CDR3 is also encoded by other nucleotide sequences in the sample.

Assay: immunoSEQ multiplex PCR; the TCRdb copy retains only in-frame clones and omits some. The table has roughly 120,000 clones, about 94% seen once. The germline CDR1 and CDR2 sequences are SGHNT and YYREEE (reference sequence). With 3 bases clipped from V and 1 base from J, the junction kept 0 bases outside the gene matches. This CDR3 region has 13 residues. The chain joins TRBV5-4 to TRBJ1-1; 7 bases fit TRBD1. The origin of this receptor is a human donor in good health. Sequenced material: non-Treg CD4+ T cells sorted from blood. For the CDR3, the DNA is TGTGCCAGCAGCTGGGACAGGAACACTGAAGCTTTCTTT. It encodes CASSWDRNTEAFF.